The clone carrying this TCR beta chain was observed a few times. Its antigen is still unknown. Treatment specified: roughly 11-day PBMC culture with coronavirus spike peptide pools or control peptides (ViraFEST assay). The unexposed donor gave CD4+ T cells before the COVID-19 pandemic (2011-2018). The data were obtained in a study of vaccination and CD4 T cells after COVID-19. Study summary: Six male and four female convalescents took part, two of them Hispanic. From HCoV-229E, HCoV-OC43, HCoV-NL63 and SARS-CoV-2, overlapping spike peptides were used to stimulate the cells. Study results and caveats: Convalescent patients had a median around 90% of post-vaccine SARS-CoV-2-reactive clones that were detected only after vaccination, not before it.

Cultured CD4+ T cells had their DNA profiled by the Oncomine TCR Beta short-read assay. Someone extracted genomic DNA from cultured CD4+ T cells. TCRdb reanalysed the PCR reads using MiXCR and keeps one entry per CDR3 protein. The repertoire has a few thousand distinct CDR3 sequences, 27% of them found once; the top ten carry around a sixth. In germline, CDR1 is DFQATT, CDR2 SNEGSKA (reference sequence). The CDR3 is 13 amino acids. After removal of 2 bases from V and 5 bases from J, the junction contained 4 bases not matched to a gene. This receptor was taken from a human donor in good health. Sequencing was done on a sample of CD4+ T cells from blood, cultured in vitro. V usage is TRBV20-1 and J usage is TRBJ1-2, with TRBD1 identical over 8 bases. CDR3 loop: CSARRDRRYGYTF. CDR3 coding DNA: TGCAGTGCTAGACGGGACAGGAGATATGGCTACACCTTC.